The rows below give T cell receptor beta chains drawn from one sample of a study of identical twins. TCRdb called the 5' RACE reads again in MiXCR, with one record for every CDR3 protein. Among 210,000 or so distinct CDR3 sequences, 7.5% were seen once, and the ten largest hold less than 2%. This sample also belongs to another study, concerning yellow fever vaccine responses in identical twins.

The sample consisted of memory (CD45RO+) T cells sorted from blood. All receptors come from a woman under 30 in good health. Each CDR3 is given with its conserved first and last residue. D genes are given only for firm matches. For some rows the clone size is stated as once, few or many, or as a class when expanded; others skip it.

>TRBJ2-6|NA|NA|TRBV6-2/TRBV6-3
TGTGCCAGCAGTTACCGGGGCTCTGGGGCCAACGTCCTGACTTTC
CASSYRGSGANVLTF
>TRBJ2-1|NA|NA|TRBV12-5
TGTGCTAGTGGTTTGGGAGACAGACCCCCCTACAATGAGCAGTTCTTC
CASGLGDRPPYNEQFF
>TRBJ2-1|NA|few|TRBV12-3/TRBV12-4
TGTGCCAGCAGTTTCGAGAGAGGGTATGAGCAGTTCTTC
CASSFERGYEQFF
>TRBJ1-6|TRBD1|many|TRBV11-2
TGTGCCAGCAGCTTAGTTACAGGGGCAAATCATTCACCCCTCCACTTT
CASSLVTGANHSPLHF
>TRBJ2-2|TRBD1|NA|TRBV5-1
TGCGCCAGCAGTCATCCTGACAGGGACAACGGGGAGCTGTTTTTT
CASSHPDRDNGELFF
>TRBJ1-1|NA|NA|TRBV18
TGTGCCAGCTCTCGTCAGGTTGGCACTGAAGCTTTCTTT
CASSRQVGTEAFF
>TRBJ1-4|TRBD1|NA|TRBV23-1
TGCGCCAGCGACTACAGGGGGGGAGGTGAAAAACTGTTTTTT
CASDYRGGGEKLFF
>TRBJ2-2|NA|many|TRBV29-1
TGCAGCGTTGTTGAGGGAGGAACCGGGGAGCTGTTTTTT
CSVVEGGTGELFF
>TRBJ2-7|TRBD2|NA|TRBV4-2
TGTGCCAGCAGCCAAGATGAGGGAGGGTCTACCCCCTACGAGCAGTACTTC
CASSQDEGGSTPYEQYF
>TRBJ2-5|NA|few|TRBV2
TGTGCCAGCAGCGCTATAGATGGAGGTGTGACCGAGACCCAGTACTTC
CASSAIDGGVTETQYF